The next 19 T cell receptor beta chains were all read from a single sample in a study of T cell changes during pregnancy in multiple sclerosis. Using immunoSEQ multiplex PCR, the repertoire was profiled, and TCRdb retains in-frame clones only, with some absent. The sample lists about 76,000 clones; 93% were seen once. The sample consisted of peripheral blood, taken in the second trimester of pregnancy. The receptors come from a female donor with multiple sclerosis, enrolled in a pregnancy study.

The CDR3 nucleotides read TGCGCCAGCAGCCCCAGGGGTTCCCCCTATGGCTACACCTTC. It specifies CASSPRGSPYGYTF. The chain employs TRBV4-1 and TRBJ1-2; the D gene is possibly TRBD1 (6 bases). V lost 4 bases and J 4 bases, leaving 13 bases between the germline ends. There are 14 residues in the CDR3. CDR1 MGHRA and CDR2 YSYEKL come from the germline V gene.

The chain couples TRBV9 to TRBJ1-2, with no clear D. Trimming removed 3 bases from V and 4 bases from J, with 7 bases in between. Germline CDR1 is SGDLS and CDR2 is YYNGEE. The CDR3 is made up of 12 amino acids. CDR3 amino acids: CASSGRGYGYTF. In nucleotides, the CDR3 is TGTGCCAGCAGCGGACGGGGCTATGGCTACACCTTC.

This clone occurred once. V and J are TRBV7-9 and TRBJ1-2; the D is unclear. The V end lost 5 bases, the J end lost 1 base, and 8 bases lay between the germline ends. Germline V gene data show CDR1 as SEHNR and CDR2 as FQNEAQ (reference sequence). The CDR3 is 13 residues long. The CDR3 coding sequence is TGTGCCAGCAGCCCCCAGGTTAACTATGGCTACACCTTC. It encodes CASSPQVNYGYTF.

The gene calls are TRBV2 and TRBJ1-2, with 7 bases matching TRBD1. Germline V lookup: CDR1 SNHLY, CDR2 FYNNEI. The trim removed 5 bases at V and 4 bases at J, leaving 10 bases unmatched. This CDR3 has 15 amino acids. The CDR3 here is CASSYRDSSSYGYTF. Written as DNA, the CDR3 is TGTGCCAGCAGTTACCGGGACAGCTCGTCCTATGGCTACACCTTC. Looking up the rest from reference TRBV2 and TRBJ1-2 gives the full variable domain: EPEVTQTPSHQVTQMGQEVILRCVPISNHLYFYWYRQILGQKVEFLVSFYNNEISEKSEIFDDQFSVERPDGSNFTLKIRSTKLEDSAMYFCASSYRDSSSYGYTFGSGTRLTVV.

The chain joins TRBV5-1 to TRBJ2-1; 7 nucleotides align to TRBD2. CDR3 size: 15 residues. Trimming removed 1 base from V and 2 bases from J; junction bases left unmatched: 3. Germline lookup yields CDR1 SGHRS and CDR2 YFSETQ. Here the CDR3 reads CASSLTGGTYNEQFF. In nucleotides, the CDR3 is TGCGCCAGCAGCTTGACGGGGGGAACCTACAATGAGCAGTTCTTC.

The chain employs TRBV19 and TRBJ2-7; a weak D match, TRBD2 (6 bases). Germline values: CDR1 LNHDA, CDR2 SQIVND (reference sequence). This CDR3 comprises 16 residues. The ends were cut back, 3 bases at V and 3 bases at J, with 18 bases in the middle. The CDR3 loop is CASSIDLEEGRYEQYF. The CDR3, as DNA: TGTGCCAGTAGTATTGATCTGGAGGAGGGACGCTACGAGCAGTACTTC.

The chain has TRBV13 and TRBJ1-2; 10 bases fit TRBD1. CDR3 size: 15 residues. The junction had 8 bases not matched to a gene; V was cut back by 4 bases and J by 6 bases. CDR1 is PRHDT and CDR2 is FYEKMQ in the germline V gene (reference sequence). The CDR3 DNA sequence: TGTGCCAGCAGCTCACCCGGGACAGGGGATCATGGCTACACCTTC. Protein: CASSSPGTGDHGYTF.

The V gene is TRBV5-4, the J gene TRBJ1-1, with D possibly being TRBD1 (5 bases). Germline loops: CDR1 SGHNT, CDR2 YYREEE (reference sequence). The CDR3 runs 14 residues. The germline V and J ends were trimmed by 3 bases and 0 bases, with 9 bases remaining between them. CDR3: CASSYDSMNTEAFF. DNA of the CDR3: TGTGCCAGCAGCTACGACAGCATGAACACTGAAGCTTTCTTT.

This clone occurred once. The V and J genes are TRBV28 and TRBJ1-5; D gene uncertain. The germline CDR1 and CDR2 sequences are MDHEN and SYDVKM. The CDR3 sequence is 13 residues long. V dropped 10 bases and J dropped 6 bases, with 16 bases sitting between them. The CDR3 loop is CATREIASQPQHF. For the CDR3, the DNA is TGTGCCACACGCGAGATAGCCTCTCAGCCCCAGCATTTT. The variable domain in full, with the rest retrieved from reference TRBV28 and TRBJ1-5, is DVKVTQSSRYLVKRTGEKVFLECVQDMDHENMFWYRQDPGLGLRLIYFSYDVKMKEKGDIPEGYSVSREKKERFSLILESASTNQTSMYLCATREIASQPQHFGDGTRLSIL.

The rearrangement joins TRBV5-4 to TRBJ2-7, with D tentatively TRBD2 (5 bases). The CDR3 totals 13 residues. Trimming removed 4 bases at V and 8 bases at J, with 16 bases between. CDR1 is SGHNT, CDR2 YYREEE, per germline (reference sequence). The CDR3 here is CASSGLTSGKQYF. The CDR3 region has the DNA TGTGCCAGCAGCGGGCTGACGTCGGGGAAGCAGTACTTC.

This chain uses TRBV9 with TRBJ2-7; TRBD1 aligns across 8 bases. Germline V gene data show CDR1 as SGDLS and CDR2 as YYNGEE. V shed 3 bases, J shed 4 bases, and the junction held 9 bases outside the gene matches. The length of the CDR3 is 15 residues. The CDR3 sequence is CASSASGTGGYEQYF. The CDR3 coding sequence is TGTGCCAGCAGCGCCTCCGGGACAGGCGGGTACGAGCAGTACTTC.

This clone was seen just once. This rearrangement joins TRBV6-1 to TRBJ1-5, with 8 positions matching TRBD1. Germline loops: CDR1 MNHNS, CDR2 SASEGT. Trimming cost V 5 bases and J 3 bases; bases outside gene matches: 3. The CDR3 consists of 14 residues. In nucleotides, the CDR3 is TGTGCCAGCAGTACGGACAGGGACAATCAGCCCCAGCATTTT. It codes for CASSTDRDNQPQHF.

The rearrangement joins TRBV12-5 to TRBJ1-2, with 8 bases matching TRBD1. The trim removed 0 bases at V and 4 bases at J, leaving 7 bases unmatched. The CDR3 spans 16 residues. Germline CDR1 is LGHNT and CDR2 is FRNRAP. CDR3 DNA: TGTGCTAGTGGTTTGGTAACGGGGGACAGGATCTATGGCTACACCTTC. Translating it yields CASGLVTGDRIYGYTF.

The chain recombines TRBV2 with TRBJ1-5, with a weak D call TRBD1 (5 bases). CDR3 length: 14 amino acids. Germline CDR1 reads SNHLY; CDR2 reads FYNNEI. With 6 bases removed from V and 3 bases from J, the gap between germline ends came to 12 bases. CDR3 protein: CASSAWGSNQPQHF. The CDR3 coding sequence is TGTGCCAGCAGCGCCTGGGGCTCCAATCAGCCCCAGCATTTT.

V usage is TRBV29-1 and J usage is TRBJ1-1; D perhaps matches TRBD1 (5 bases). Trimming took off 6 bases at V and 0 bases at J, with 11 bases between the two ends. The germline CDR1 and CDR2 sequences are SQVTM and ANQGSEA. The CDR3 extends over 13 amino acids. The CDR3 region has the DNA TGCAGCGTCGCAGGGACTATGAACACTGAAGCTTTCTTT. It specifies CSVAGTMNTEAFF.

This chain uses TRBV2 with TRBJ2-5; 7 bases map to TRBD2. V was pared by 6 bases and J by 5 bases, with 9 bases of the junction left unmatched. The CDR3 extends over 14 amino acids. Per germline, CDR1 SNHLY and CDR2 FYNNEI. The CDR3 DNA follows: TGTGCCAGCAGACCAGCGGGGCGGAGGGAGACCCAGTACTTC. It specifies CASRPAGRRETQYF.

V is TRBV5-1 and J is TRBJ2-5; D perhaps matches TRBD1 (8 bases). The CDR3 is 14 amino acids. Trimming pared 5 bases from V and 5 bases from J, leaving 16 bases between. Per the germline V gene, CDR1 is SGHRS and CDR2 is YFSETQ. CDR3 bases: TGCGCCAGCAGTTCCGGACAGGGAGGGGAGACCCAGTACTTC. Translated, it gives CASSSGQGGETQYF.

The chain couples TRBV6-1 to TRBJ2-7; D is unclear. Trimming shortened V by 0 bases and J by 2 bases, and 8 bases separated the two germline ends. The CDR3 has 14 amino acids. Germline lookup yields CDR1 MNHNS and CDR2 SASEGT. CDR3 in DNA: TGTGCCAGCAGTGAAGCGCCAGAACCCTACGAGCAGTACTTC. It yields the protein CASSEAPEPYEQYF.

The V call is TRBV15, the J call TRBJ1-3, with a weak D call TRBD1 (6 bases). The V gene's germline CDR1 is LNHNV and CDR2 YYDKDF (reference sequence). Deletions cut 0 bases from V and 9 bases from J, with 15 bases between. The CDR3 sequence is 15 residues long. Here the CDR3 reads CATSRENTGLGTIYF. DNA of the CDR3: TGTGCCACCAGCAGAGAGAATACAGGGCTCGGCACCATATATTTT.